The 25 T cell receptor beta chains below come from one sample, sequenced in a study of blood T cell repertoires in COVID-19. The assay was immunoSEQ multiplex PCR, and TCRdb's table has in-frame clones only and misses some. The sample shows fewer than 200,000 clones, about 85% of them seen only once. Sequenced material: peripheral blood. These receptor sequences come from a woman aged 45-60 years with COVID-19, enrolled during active disease.

The V gene is TRBV3-1 (or the pseudogene TRBV3-2), the J gene TRBJ2-1, with TRBD2 matching 11 bases. After removal of 4 bases from V and 6 bases from J, the junction contained 11 bases not matched to a gene. The CDR3 is 17 amino acids. CDR1 and CDR2 (germline): LGHDT, YNNKEL (reference sequence). The CDR3 here is CASSPGLADSFANEQFF. The CDR3 DNA follows: TGTGCCAGCAGCCCGGGACTAGCGGACTCCTTCGCCAATGAGCAGTTCTTC.

The chain recombines TRBV4-1 with TRBJ1-1; 9 nucleotides align to TRBD1. V lost 3 bases and J lost 4; bases outside the gene matches: 3. Germline CDR1 is MGHRA and CDR2 is YSYEKL. This CDR3 comprises 14 residues. CDR3 protein: CASSHYRGPTEAFF. The CDR3 DNA reads TGCGCCAGCAGCCATTACAGGGGGCCCACTGAAGCTTTCTTT.

The chain links TRBV28 to TRBJ1-2; the match to TRBD1 covers 7 bases. Germline loops: CDR1 MDHEN, CDR2 SYDVKM. The CDR3 is made up of 13 amino acids. The V segment lost 2 bases and the J segment 6 bases; nucleotides outside the gene matches: 3. Here the CDR3 DNA reads TGTGCCAGCAGTTTAGTAGGGGGCGATGGCTACACCTTC. This encodes CASSLVGGDGYTF.

The chain uses TRBV20-1 and TRBJ1-5, with no clear D. Per the germline V gene, CDR1 is DFQATT and CDR2 is SNEGSKA (reference sequence). Trimming stripped 3 bases from V and 3 bases from J, with 9 bases between. The CDR3 runs 13 residues. CDR3 in amino acids: CSASSQDNQPQHF. The CDR3 DNA reads as TGCAGTGCTAGTTCCCAGGACAATCAGCCCCAGCATTTT.

The chain links TRBV2 to TRBJ1-2; D remains unclear. The CDR3 has 12 amino acids. V lost 2 bases to trimming and J lost 7 bases, with 8 bases between them. CDR1 is SNHLY and CDR2 is FYNNEI in the germline V gene. The chain's CDR3 is CASSESVAGYTF. In DNA form, the CDR3 reads TGTGCCAGCAGTGAAAGCGTAGCTGGCTACACCTTC.

This clone was counted a few times. The chain links TRBV13 to TRBJ2-3; D is perhaps TRBD1 (6 bases). Germline V gives CDR1 PRHDT, CDR2 FYEKMQ (reference sequence). Trimming removed 8 bases from V and 6 bases from J, with 15 bases in between. CDR3 length: 13 residues. The CDR3 region is CASVAGGKDTQYF. The CDR3 bases are TGTGCCAGCGTCGCTGGGGGCAAGGATACGCAGTATTTT.

V gene TRBV27 combines with J gene TRBJ1-1, with D possibly TRBD1 on 5 matching bases. The CDR3 has 13 amino acids. Trimming took off 10 bases at V and 0 bases at J, with 12 bases between the two ends. The germline gives CDR1 MNHEY, CDR2 SMNVEV (reference sequence). CDR3 in amino acids: CATADSLNTEAFF. In DNA form, the CDR3 reads TGTGCCACCGCTGACAGCCTGAACACTGAAGCTTTCTTT.

The chain couples TRBV11-3 to TRBJ1-1; 7 nucleotides agree with TRBD1. The CDR3 extends over 18 amino acids. Germline lookup yields CDR1 SGHNT and CDR2 YENEEA. J lost 5 bases, V lost 6 bases, and 21 bases had no gene match. CDR3 in DNA: TGTGCCAGCAGGAAACAGGGGACGATTGGGGGGAGGTGGACTGAAGCTTTCTTT. This translates into CASRKQGTIGGRWTEAFF. Together with reference TRBV11-3 and TRBJ1-1, the CDR3 gives the full variable domain: EAGVVQSPRYKIIEKKQPVAFWCNPISGHNTLYWYLQNLGQGPELLIRYENEEAVDDSQLPKDRFSAERLKGVDSTLKIQPAELGDSAVYLCASRKQGTIGGRWTEAFFGQGTRLTVV.

This clone appeared a single time. This chain links TRBV4-1 with TRBJ2-4; a possible D gene is TRBD1 (5 bases). Germline V gives CDR1 MGHRA, CDR2 YSYEKL. Trimming stripped 0 bases from V and 4 bases from J, with 7 bases between. This CDR3 has 14 amino acids. This CDR3 reads CASSQEDRKNIQYF. Here the CDR3 DNA reads TGCGCCAGCAGCCAAGAAGACAGAAAAAACATTCAGTACTTC.

The V and J genes are TRBV5-1 and TRBJ2-3; TRBD2 matches at 12 bases. With V trimmed by 4 bases and J by 5 bases, 5 bases remained unmatched. CDR3 length: 15 residues. Germline CDR1 SGHRS, CDR2 YFSETQ. This chain's CDR3 is CASSTSGGRGDTQYF. The CDR3 DNA follows: TGCGCCAGCAGCACTAGCGGGGGGCGAGGAGATACGCAGTATTTT.

The chain has TRBV7-3 and TRBJ2-3, with a possible D match to TRBD2 (5 bases). The CDR3 covers 14 residues. Germline values: CDR1 SGHTA, CDR2 FQGTGA. V was cut by 3 bases and J by 3 bases, with 10 bases left in between. The CDR3 DNA reads as TGTGCCAGCAGCTTCAACTCGGGGACAGATACGCAGTATTTT. Its translation is CASSFNSGTDTQYF. The full variable domain, its missing parts supplied by reference TRBV7-3 and TRBJ2-3, is GAGVSQTPSNKVTEKGKYVELRCDPISGHTALYWYRQSLGQGPEFLIYFQGTGAADDSGLPNDRFFAVRPEGSVSTLKIQRTERGDSAVYLCASSFNSGTDTQYFGPGTRLTVL.

The chain recombines TRBV5-1 with TRBJ1-2, with a weak D call TRBD1 (6 bases). V lost 6 bases and J 3 bases, leaving 18 bases between the germline ends. CDR3 length equals 15 residues. Germline values: CDR1 SGHRS, CDR2 YFSETQ. CDR3: CASTTLPGQDYGYTF. The CDR3 nucleotides are TGCGCCAGCACAACTTTGCCGGGACAAGACTATGGCTACACCTTC. The complete variable domain, with remaining parts taken from reference TRBV5-1 and TRBJ1-2, reads KAGVTQTPRYLIKTRGQQVTLSCSPISGHRSVSWYQQTPGQGLQFLFEYFSETQRNKGNFPGRFSGRQFSNSRSEMNVSTLELGDSALYLCASTTLPGQDYGYTFGSGTRLTVV.

The chain is built from TRBV7-9 and TRBJ1-1; D gene uncertain. Germline-derived CDR1 and CDR2 are SEHNR and FQNEAQ (reference sequence). Between the trimmed V and J ends, which lost 4 bases and 3 bases, there was a span of 15 bases. The CDR3 consists of 15 residues. The DNA of the CDR3 is TGTGCCAGCAGCTGGAGTCTTCTCCGGGACACTGAAGCTTTCTTT. This encodes CASSWSLLRDTEAFF.

The chain links TRBV6-6 to TRBJ2-2; tentatively, D is TRBD1 or TRBD2 (5 bases each). V was cut by 7 bases and J by 5 bases, with 17 bases left in between. Germline CDR1 and CDR2: MNHNY and SVGAGI (reference sequence). The CDR3 is 15 amino acids. The CDR3 DNA reads as TGTGCCAGCATTCGGGACGCCGGCGGGACCGGGGAGCTGTTTTTT. Residues: CASIRDAGGTGELFF.

This sequence joins TRBV5-6 and TRBJ2-5, with TRBD1 matching 9 bases. V lost 0 bases, J lost 7 bases, and 16 bases stayed unmatched. Per germline, CDR1 SGHDT and CDR2 YYEEEE. The CDR3 is made up of 18 amino acids. Written as DNA, the CDR3 is TGTGCCAGCAGCTTGGCGGGCTGGGACAGGGTAGGTTCGGGGACCCAGTACTTC. This codes for CASSLAGWDRVGSGTQYF.

The CDR3 coding sequence is TGTGCCAGCAGCAAAGAGCGGACAGACCAAGAGACCCAGTACTTC. Protein sequence: CASSKERTDQETQYF. This chain joins TRBV21-1 and TRBJ2-5; the D call TRBD1 from the table was never checked on the DNA. TRBV21-1 is an annotated pseudogene. This CDR3 region has 15 residues.

The chain links TRBV20-1 to TRBJ1-2; D uncertain. The CDR3 extends over 11 amino acids. Germline V gene sequence: CDR1 DFQATT, CDR2 SNEGSKA (reference sequence). V lost 5 bases and J lost 6, with 10 bases in between. CDR3 sequence (DNA): TGCAGTGCTGGGGTGCGGGATGGCTACACCTTC. This translates into CSAGVRDGYTF.

This clone appeared a single time. The chain uses TRBV5-1 and TRBJ1-4, with D possibly TRBD1 on 5 matching bases. Germline-derived CDR1 and CDR2 are SGHRS and YFSETQ. The CDR3 has 15 amino acids. V gave up 4 bases and J gave up 0 bases, with 10 bases separating them. CDR3 in DNA: TGCGCCAGCAGCACTCAGGGAACAACTAATGAAAAACTGTTTTTT. The encoded protein is CASSTQGTTNEKLFF.

The gene calls are TRBV7-9 and TRBJ1-1; the D gene is possibly TRBD1 (6 bases). V was shortened by 5 bases and J by 3 bases, with 16 bases between the two germline ends. The CDR3 extends over 15 amino acids. The germline V gene encodes CDR1 SEHNR and CDR2 FQNEAQ (reference sequence). CDR3 bases: TGTGCCAGCAGCCCCCGGTCGGGGGGCCACACTGAAGCTTTCTTT. Its translation is CASSPRSGGHTEAFF.

The chain employs TRBV7-2 and TRBJ2-5; D is undetermined. From germline, CDR1 is SGHTA and CDR2 FQGNSA. CDR3 length: 15 amino acids. The V gene lost 0 bases and the J gene lost 0 bases, with 8 bases spanning the gap. Here the CDR3 reads CASSLAAVHQETQYF. In nucleotides, the CDR3 is TGTGCCAGCAGCTTAGCGGCGGTGCACCAAGAGACCCAGTACTTC.

This chain connects TRBV5-6 to TRBJ2-2; the D is unclear. The germline V gene encodes CDR1 SGHDT and CDR2 YYEEEE. The CDR3 is 13 residues long. Trimming left V 1 base short and J 5 bases short, with 6 bases between. The CDR3 region has the DNA TGTGCCAGCAGCTTGTTCGGGACCGGGGAGCTGTTTTTT. Translating gives CASSLFGTGELFF.

The chain carries TRBV29-1 and TRBJ1-2; D is uncertain. V lost 2 bases, J lost 1 base, and 5 bases lay in between. The CDR3 is made up of 12 amino acids. Germline V gene lookup returns CDR1 SQVTM and CDR2 ANQGSEA. The CDR3 region is CSVEQNNYGYTF. The CDR3 DNA is TGCAGCGTTGAACAGAATAACTATGGCTACACCTTC.

This rearrangement joins TRBV6-5 to TRBJ1-4; possible D gene TRBD1, 5 bases. Germline lookup yields CDR1 MNHEY and CDR2 SVGAGI. The CDR3 runs 15 residues. Trimming removed 3 bases from V and 1 base from J, with 9 bases in between. In DNA, the CDR3 is TGTGCCAGCAGTTATGCGGGGGGAACTAATGAAAAACTGTTTTTT. This encodes CASSYAGGTNEKLFF.

V and J are TRBV9 and TRBJ1-1; D is ambiguous. CDR3 length equals 12 residues. Germline V gene data show CDR1 as SGDLS and CDR2 as YYNGEE. V shed 0 bases and J shed 5 bases, with 5 bases lying between them. The CDR3 loop is CASSVVLTEAFF. The CDR3, as DNA: TGTGCCAGCAGCGTAGTTCTTACTGAAGCTTTCTTT.

V and J are TRBV5-1 and TRBJ1-1; D not certain. Germline CDR1 and CDR2: SGHRS and YFSETQ. This CDR3 contains 13 residues. Between the trimmed V and J ends, which lost 4 bases and 1 base, there was a span of 8 bases. CDR3 sequence: CASSPGGNTEAFF. The CDR3 DNA sequence: TGCGCCAGCAGCCCCGGCGGGAACACTGAAGCTTTCTTT. Full variable domain (outside the CDR3, taken from reference TRBV5-1 and TRBJ1-1): KAGVTQTPRYLIKTRGQQVTLSCSPISGHRSVSWYQQTPGQGLQFLFEYFSETQRNKGNFPGRFSGRQFSNSRSEMNVSTLELGDSALYLCASSPGGNTEAFFGQGTRLTVV.